This T cell receptor (beta chain) was recovered during a study of CXCR3-negative and CXCR3-positive naive CD8 T cells. Study information: Every library held about 1.5 +/- 0.3 million TRB reads, and the total came to around 150 million.

Per germline, CDR1 SQVTM and CDR2 ANQGSEA. This CDR3 has 12 amino acids. Study conclusions and caveats: Naive CXCR3-positive cells had TRB CDR3s more hydrophobic than those of CXCR3-negative naive cells. Diversity ran similarly high across both naive subsets but far lower in memory CD8+ cells.

UMI labels and 5' RACE were used to prepare the TRB cDNA libraries. TCRdb derives one entry per CDR3 protein from the 5' RACE reads, leaving out DNA. The table for this sample gives under 150,000 distinct CDR3 sequences. In the case of this clonotype: The antigen is unknown.

The sequencing sample was made of naive CXCR3+ CD8+ T cells from blood. Subset noted: CD45RO-CCR7+CD27+CD95- naive CD8+ T cells expressing CXCR3 (TNR3+). This clonotype was obtained from a human donor in good health. Some clones in this sample may be carry-over from other donors' samples. The chain employs TRBV29-1 and TRBJ1-2. The CDR3 loop reads CSVESLAVGYTF.